What follows are 10 T cell receptor beta chains derived from one specimen sequenced in a study of control samples from healthy donors and cancer patients. Libraries were prepared by immunoSEQ multiplex PCR; TCRdb keeps only in-frame clonotypes and omits some of them. This table holds approximately 110,000 clones, 90% to 95% found once. Material for sequencing was blood. The receptor source for this set is a woman younger than 35 in good health.

This sequence joins TRBV2 and TRBJ2-7; 9 bases map to TRBD2. J gave up 1 base and V 6 bases, and 4 bases lay outside the gene matches. The CDR3 runs 14 residues. Germline assignment: CDR1 SNHLY and CDR2 FYNNEI. The chain's CDR3 is CASRGTSPSYEQYF. The CDR3 DNA follows: TGTGCCAGCAGGGGGACTAGCCCGTCCTACGAGCAGTACTTC.

The rearrangement joins TRBV2 to TRBJ2-2, with a possible D match to TRBD1 (6 bases). The CDR3 has 14 residues. V was shortened by 6 bases and J by 2 bases, with 10 bases between the two germline ends. From germline, CDR1 is SNHLY and CDR2 FYNNEI. Here the CDR3 reads CASRPGQNTGELFF. CDR3 nucleotides: TGTGCCAGCAGGCCGGGACAAAACACCGGGGAGCTGTTTTTT. Based on the CDR3 plus reference TRBV2 and TRBJ2-2, the full variable domain is EPEVTQTPSHQVTQMGQEVILRCVPISNHLYFYWYRQILGQKVEFLVSFYNNEISEKSEIFDDQFSVERPDGSNFTLKIRSTKLEDSAMYFCASRPGQNTGELFFGEGSRLTVL.

CDR3 amino acids: CASSYSTGRYGYTF. In nucleotides, the CDR3 is TGTGCCAGCAGTTACTCGACAGGGAGGTATGGCTACACCTTC. The rearrangement joins TRBV6-2 or TRBV6-3 to TRBJ1-2, with TRBD1 matching over 7 bases. The CDR3 runs to 14 residues. The J segment lost 5 bases and the V segment lost 0 bases, leaving 3 bases of the junction unmatched. Germline V gene lookup returns CDR1 MNHEY and CDR2 SVGEGT.

Only one count was recorded for this clone. The chain is built from TRBV5-5 and TRBJ2-3, with 7 positions matching TRBD2. The V gene end was trimmed by 5 bases and the J gene end by 0 bases; junction bases not matched to a gene: 12. This CDR3 spans 17 amino acids. CDR1 is SGHKS and CDR2 is YYEKEE in the germline V gene (reference sequence). The CDR3, as DNA: TGTGCCAGCAGACCACGATTGGCGGGGGTCAGCACAGATACGCAGTATTTT. It specifies CASRPRLAGVSTDTQYF.

This chain connects TRBV7-6 to TRBJ2-7, with D tentatively TRBD1 or TRBD2 (6 bases each). The CDR3 loop spans 13 amino acids. V lost 5 bases and J lost 6, with 14 bases in between. The germline V gene has CDR1 SGHVS and CDR2 FNYEAQ. The CDR3 DNA follows: TGTGCCAGCAGCCCAAGACAGGAGGGCGAGCAGTACTTC. Its protein is CASSPRQEGEQYF. The whole variable domain, remainder taken from reference TRBV7-6 and TRBJ2-7, is GAGVSQSPRYKVTKRGQDVALRCDPISGHVSLYWYRQALGQGPEFLTYFNYEAQQDKSGLPNDRFSAERPEGSISTLTIQRTEQRDSAMYRCASSPRQEGEQYFGPGTRLTVT.

The chain's CDR3 is CASRQQGNTEAFF. The CDR3 bases are TGTGCCAGCAGACAACAGGGGAACACTGAAGCTTTCTTT. This chain links TRBV28 with TRBJ1-1, with D possibly TRBD1 on 6 matching bases. V lost 6 bases, J lost 1 base, and 9 bases lay in between. CDR3 length: 13 amino acids. CDR1 is MDHEN and CDR2 is SYDVKM in the germline V gene.

The chain joins TRBV18 to TRBJ1-2; 7 positions agree with TRBD1. The CDR3 covers 17 residues. Germline V lookup: CDR1 KGHSH, CDR2 LQKENI. V shed 3 bases, J shed 0 bases, and the junction held 10 bases outside the gene matches. CDR3 region: CASSPMVKGAPNYGYTF. CDR3 DNA sequence: TGTGCCAGCTCACCGATGGTAAAGGGGGCCCCTAACTATGGCTACACCTTC.

The chain uses TRBV7-3 and TRBJ2-1; the D gene is possibly TRBD1 (7 bases). This CDR3 is built from 17 residues. Trimming removed 1 base at V and 6 bases at J, with 19 bases between. The germline CDR1 and CDR2 sequences are SGHTA and FQGTGA. CDR3: CASSLRPQGGSLNEQFF. The DNA of the CDR3 is TGTGCCAGCAGCTTAAGACCGCAGGGGGGTAGCCTCAATGAGCAGTTCTTC.

The CDR3 here is CASSLLTGSGANVLTF. The DNA of the CDR3 is TGTGCCAGCAGTTTACTCACAGGCTCTGGGGCCAACGTCCTGACTTTC. The rearrangement joins TRBV28 to TRBJ2-6; weak D call: TRBD1 (5 bases). Trimming took off 2 bases at V and 0 bases at J, with 8 bases between the two ends. Germline V CDR1 and CDR2: MDHEN, SYDVKM. The CDR3 spans 16 residues.

This chain joins TRBV11-1 and TRBJ2-1; D perhaps matches TRBD2 (6 bases). V was shortened by 5 bases and J by 7 bases, with 18 bases between the two germline ends. CDR1 is SGHAT, CDR2 FQDESV, per germline (reference sequence). The CDR3 runs to 15 residues. Here the CDR3 reads CASSIRDSGKNEQFF. CDR3 nucleotide sequence: TGTGCCAGCAGCATTCGGGACTCCGGGAAAAATGAGCAGTTCTTC.